This TCR beta chain was recovered during a study of T cells expressing NK-cell markers. Study context: Among eight sequenced donors, seven carried HCMV seropositivity while one was seronegative.

Per germline, CDR1 DFQATT and CDR2 SNEGSKA (reference sequence). The CDR3 totals 18 residues. TCRdb re-called the 5' RACE reads; one entry per CDR3 protein, DNA not given. Its clone listing holds over 150,000 distinct CDR3 sequences. Sequenced sample: blood T cells: a sorted CD56 or NKG2C T cell subset, CD4+ or CD8+ T cells, or bulk PBMC T cells (not recorded which). This rearrangement joins TRBV20-1 to TRBJ2-6; the TCRdb D gene call, TRBD1, has no DNA to confirm it. The receptor was derived from a man aged 18-75 years in good health. The CDR3 here is CSAPVRQGVLSGANVLTF.